This passage covers 9 T cell receptor beta chains from one sample sequenced in a study of early T cells in non-severe SARS-CoV-2 infection. TCRdb itself ran the 5' RACE reads through MiXCR, one entry per CDR3 protein. This sample yields some 57,000 distinct CDR3 sequences, of which around 8.5% are seen a single time; under 25% belongs to the top ten. The sequenced sample consisted of whole blood. The receptors here all came from an adult who was a healthcare worker with PCR-confirmed SARS-CoV-2 infection or an uninfected control (not recorded which).

The rearrangement links TRBV3-1 to TRBJ1-1, with 9 bases matching TRBD1. The CDR3 has 15 amino acids. Germline V gene sequence: CDR1 LGHDT, CDR2 YNNKEL (reference sequence). Trimming took 4 bases from V and 1 from J; bases not matched to a gene: 4. The CDR3 coding sequence is TGTGCCAGCAGCCCCGGGACAGGGCGGAACACTGAAGCTTTCTTT. It specifies CASSPGTGRNTEAFF. The variable domain in full, completed from reference TRBV3-1 and TRBJ1-1, reads DTAVSQTPKYLVTQMGNDKSIKCEQNLGHDTMYWYKQDSKKFLKIMFSYNNKELIINETVPNRFSPKSPDKAHLNLHINSLELGDSAVYFCASSPGTGRNTEAFFGQGTRLTVV.

The rearrangement uses TRBV10-3 and TRBJ1-5; D remains unclear. The germline V gene has CDR1 ENHRY and CDR2 SYGVKD. The CDR3 sequence is 13 residues long. V lost 8 bases to trimming and J lost 0 bases, with 8 bases between them. CDR3 sequence (DNA): TGTGCCATCCGGGATAATAGCAATCAGCCCCAGCATTTT. Translated: CAIRDNSNQPQHF.

This chain connects TRBV7-2 to TRBJ2-5; 8 bases align to TRBD2. Germline loops: CDR1 SGHTA, CDR2 FQGNSA. With V trimmed by 5 bases and J by 5 bases, 13 bases remained unmatched. This CDR3 has 16 residues. The CDR3 DNA follows: TGTGCCAGCAGCAGACGGGGTAGCGGGGCACGGGAGACCCAGTACTTC. Translating gives CASSRRGSGARETQYF.

This clonotype has at least ten counts. The V gene is TRBV7-3, the J gene TRBJ2-5; 7 bases match TRBD1. V lost 6 bases to trimming and J lost 3 bases; unmatched junction nucleotides: 4. Germline V gives CDR1 SGHTA, CDR2 FQGTGA. CDR3 length: 13 amino acids. The DNA of the CDR3 is TGTGCCAGCAGTCGGGACAGTGAAGAGACCCAGTACTTC. It specifies CASSRDSEETQYF.

The chain links TRBV21-1 to TRBJ2-3; TRBD1 is the table's D call, not checked against the DNA. TRBV21-1 is assigned pseudogene status. CDR3 length: 16 amino acids. The CDR3 is CASSKRRTVLTDTQYF. The CDR3 DNA sequence: TGTGCCAGCAGCAAACGACGGACAGTGCTCACAGATACGCAGTATTTT.

This clonotype was recorded a few times. The J gene is TRBJ2-7, the V gene TRBV6-5, with TRBD2 matching 8 bases. V trimming: 5 bases; J trimming: 5 bases; junction bases outside the gene matches: 8. The CDR3 covers 14 residues. Per the germline V gene, CDR1 is MNHEY and CDR2 is SVGAGI. The CDR3 protein is CASSRGLARNEQYF. In DNA form, the CDR3 reads TGTGCCAGCAGTCGAGGACTAGCCCGGAACGAGCAGTACTTC.

The table lists this clonotype with many counts. The V and J genes are TRBV13 and TRBJ2-1, with 12 bases identical to TRBD1. V shed 5 bases and J 3 bases; nucleotides not matched to a gene: 11. Per germline, CDR1 PRHDT and CDR2 FYEKMQ (reference sequence). This CDR3 is 18 amino acids long. CDR3: CASSIIPGQGAVYNEQFF. The CDR3 DNA follows: TGTGCCAGCAGCATAATCCCGGGACAGGGGGCGGTCTACAATGAGCAGTTCTTC.

This clonotype was seen ten or more times. The V call is TRBV7-2, the J call TRBJ2-3; the D is unclear. The CDR3 is 16 residues long. The germline V gene encodes CDR1 SGHTA and CDR2 FQGNSA. The V gene lost 4 bases and the J gene lost 2 bases, with 16 bases spanning the gap. The CDR3 is CASSSLDHYHTDTQYF. Written as DNA, the CDR3 is TGTGCCAGCAGCTCCTTAGACCACTATCACACAGATACGCAGTATTTT.

This clonotype was seen a few times. The V call is TRBV30, the J call TRBJ2-1; 7 nucleotides agree with TRBD2. Germline CDR1 is GTSNPN and CDR2 is SVGIG (reference sequence). This CDR3 comprises 16 residues. V shed 5 bases and J 0 bases; nucleotides not matched to a gene: 10. CDR3 protein: CAWQDQRGSSYNEQFF. In DNA, the CDR3 is TGTGCCTGGCAAGACCAGCGGGGTAGCTCCTACAATGAGCAGTTCTTC.